This T cell receptor (beta chain) was retrieved from a study of human T cells and chemical hapten exposure. The study's findings and limits: Compared to controls, expanded TCRs made significantly more large clusters of similar CDR3s.

Germline lookup yields CDR1 SQVTM and CDR2 ANQGSEA. Trimming left V 3 bases short and J 3 bases short, with 14 bases between. This CDR3 region has 15 residues. This clonotype was detected ten times or more. The target antigen is unknown. Per the original methods: Samples had a median of 95,638 TCRs, ranging about 20,000 to 700,000. TCRdb reanalysed the RACE reads using MiXCR and keeps one entry per CDR3 protein. The V and J calls reflect TCRdb's pipeline rather than the authors' work. The sample contains 300,000 to 450,000 distinct CDR3 sequences, around 5.5% of which appear only once. Noted time point: pre-sensitization, week 0. Treatment of the sample: therapeutic diphenylcyclopropenone sensitization with weekly scalp DPC. Prior to each patch test being applied, blood was drawn.

This TCR derives from a woman between 50 and 59 years old with alopecia areata. Some clones in this sample may be carry-over from other donors' samples. The source material was whole blood, sampled in connection with sensitization to the hapten diphenylcyclopropenone (DPC). The chain couples TRBV29-1 to TRBJ2-2; no definite D call. The CDR3 sequence: CSVEESGPHTGELFF. The CDR3 nucleotides read TGCAGCGTTGAGGAGTCCGGGCCGCACACCGGGGAGCTGTTTTTT.